What follows are 5 T cell receptor beta chains derived from one specimen sequenced in a study of T cells expressing NK-cell markers. Using the 5' RACE reads, TCRdb records one entry per CDR3 protein without DNA. The table lists 150,000 or so distinct CDR3 sequences. Sample: blood T cells: a sorted CD56 or NKG2C T cell subset, CD4+ or CD8+ T cells, or bulk PBMC T cells (not recorded which). Receptors were obtained from a woman aged 45-65 years in good health.

This chain links TRBV10-3 with TRBJ2-2; absent DNA, TCRdb's TRBD2 call cannot be checked. Germline CDR1 and CDR2: ENHRY and SYGVKD. This CDR3 region has 17 residues. CDR3 sequence reads: CAISEEPSGRSTGELFF.

The rearrangement joins TRBV2 to TRBJ2-1; TCRdb designates TRBD2, a call that cannot be tested without DNA. CDR1 is SNHLY, CDR2 FYNNEI, per germline. The CDR3 totals 14 residues. The CDR3 sequence: CASSRWGGWNEQFF.

The chain recombines TRBV6-4 with TRBJ2-3; with no DNA, the TCRdb D assignment of TRBD2 cannot be verified. Germline-derived CDR1 and CDR2 are MRHNA and SNTAGT. This CDR3 is built from 14 residues. The CDR3 here is CASSEAGGTDTQYF.

The rearrangement joins TRBV27 to TRBJ2-1. In germline, CDR1 is MNHEY, CDR2 SMNVEV (reference sequence). The CDR3 spans 13 residues. The CDR3 here is CASSLGRYNEQFF.

This chain connects TRBV20-1 to TRBJ2-5. The CDR3 is made up of 16 amino acids. CDR1 DFQATT and CDR2 SNEGSKA come from the germline V gene (reference sequence). CDR3 sequence reads: CSARTERDLYQETQYF.